Listed here is a single T cell receptor beta chain. Its antigen is currently not known. The sample holds no much larger clone one base away, and base qualities are not on file. Via the germline V gene, CDR1 is SNHLY and CDR2 FYNNEI. From cysteine to phenylalanine, the CDR3 is 15 amino acids long. Only the CDR3 region is kept as DNA, spanning 45 bases read in frame from base 1. Clipping removes 6 bases from V and 2 bases from J, with 9 as the unmatched junction base count. The data were taken from a study of regulatory T cells in long-lasting Graves disease listed by TCRdb under 2021. In terms of the full investigation: In the newly diagnosed Graves' disease group, patients had been taking antithyroid drugs for less than 3 months. Peripheral blood TCR sequencing and RNA sequencing compared persistent Graves' disease patients with newly diagnosed Graves' disease patients. The study took place in China and was registered as a clinical trial. A total of around 33 samples were covered by TCR sequencing, comprising roughly 13 persistent and 20 or so newly diagnosed Graves' disease patients. Summary of the overall study and its limitations: Persistent Graves' disease patients showed lower TCR Shannon entropy and fewer highly expanded clones than newly diagnosed patients, suggesting clonal expansion. As a limitation, the authors acknowledged that the small sample size may reduce accuracy. Only the TCR beta chain was sequenced and analyzed. Only peripheral blood was studied, because thyroid tissue, the primary lesion, was inaccessible. More public clonotypes were shared among persistent patients (under 3,000) than among newly diagnosed patients (more than 900). Persistent disease showed preferential use of TRBV28, TRBJ1-2 and TRBJ2-5, whereas newly diagnosed disease favored TRBV20-1 and TRBJ2-1.

Receptor libraries were prepared by multiplex PCR. The listed sequencing device is Illumina HiSeq 4000. CDR3 regions were amplified by Arm-PCR with iRepertoire HTBI primers to construct TCR beta libraries. Before sequencing, the PCR products underwent gel purification. Turning to the authors' computational methods: A total of fewer than 80 TRBV and 14 TRBJ segments were identified across samples and were used for gene usage analysis of CDR3 amino acid clonotypes. Filtered high-quality paired reads were merged into contigs using COPE and FqMerger. Contigs were aligned with BLAST to IMGT TRBV, TRBD and TRBJ reference genes, and CDR3 was defined per IMGT. Any clonotype with a frequency above 0.1% was classified as a highly expanded clone. Shannon entropy was used to measure repertoire diversity, and the Gini coefficient was used to measure V-J evenness. A clonotype found in more than one individual was treated as public. TCRdb reprocessing: public reads trimmed at Q25 with fastp, clones called with MiXCR, in-frame beta chains kept. Each record represents a unique CDR3 protein, reported with the most common genes and DNA among its rows. For this entry, the V and J calls and clone size follow TCRdb and not the study's own pipeline. For this sample the table gives under 700,000 distinct CDR3 sequences, of which around 15% were detected only once. Roughly 25% of the sample goes to the ten largest clones.

Interpreted using the paper, the time point label stands for: newly diagnosed GD, antithyroid drugs for less than 3 months. For both TCR sequencing and RNA sequencing, RNA was extracted from PBMCs using TRIzol. The diagnosis of Graves' disease was made according to American Thyroid Association guidelines. Patients were recruited from an endocrinology department in Xi'an, China. Each patient gave approximately 10 milliliters of peripheral blood, collected in an EDTA anticoagulant tube. Ficoll Paque Plus density gradient separation was used to isolate PBMCs, and no further T cell sorting was done. An Agilent 2100 Bioanalyzer and agarose gel were used to check RNA quality, while a NanoDrop 2000 measured RNA concentration. The same specimen was also included in a second study, on T cells in Graves' hyperthyroidism and ophthalmopathy. That second report states: A patient counted as having stable Graves' hyperthyroidism if no progression to ophthalmopathy occurred over 18 months of follow-up. Hyperthyroidism patients were newly diagnosed, with disease duration under 2 months, and aged 18 to 65 years. The study excluded patients with uncontrolled infections, other autoimmune diseases, pregnancy or lactation. Diagnoses were based on clinical symptoms, serum thyroxine and TRAb, thyroid ultrasound and orbital computed tomography. The first round of RT-PCR for the TCR CDR3 was performed with the HTBI primer set and the Qiagen OneStep RT-PCR kit. Most expanded thyroid clonotypes (frequency above 0.001) were also detected in blood, suggesting blood repertoires may reflect thyroid immune responses. Ophthalmopathy was separated from stable hyperthyroidism by a 13 V-J signature model, with around 90% sensitivity and about 81% specificity obtained in cross-validation and 80%/75% obtained in testing. In validation, the model predicted progression to ophthalmopathy with over 60% sensitivity and about 72% specificity, a median of approximately 6.5 months before onset. To identify distinguishing TCR V-J signatures, a discovery cohort of around 100 patients was used, comprising approximately 40 with Graves' ophthalmopathy and 55 to 65 with stable Graves' hyperthyroidism. Prospective prediction of ophthalmopathy was tested in an independent validation cohort of under 20 hyperthyroidism patients and 15 to 17 patients who later progressed to ophthalmopathy. The 100 discovery patients were randomly divided into training and test sets at a 7:3 ratio. In more than five Graves' hyperthyroidism patients, the study also compared T-cell repertoires from thyroid tissue with T-cell repertoires from blood. After blood sampling, hyperthyroidism patients were treated with methimazole at a starting dose of 30 mg daily, and ophthalmopathy patients were treated with high-dose intravenous methylprednisolone. A second multiplex PCR round built the libraries, followed by size selection and purification. Paired-end sequencing of the libraries was performed with 100 bp reads on an Illumina HiSeq2000. SOAPnuke was used to process the raw data, with reads discarded if the reads contained adapters or uncalled bases, had a mean Phred below 15, or lacked an exact constant-primer or identifier match. High-quality paired reads were merged using COPE v1.2.5, and each unique nucleotide sequence was defined as a clonotype. Clonotypes were aligned to IMGT TRBV, TRBD and TRBJ reference segments using MiTCR v1.1. The analysis included only V-J combinations with a frequency above 0.0001, which together covered 99% to 99.2% of the repertoires. The TCS score was defined as the ratio of F50 (clonal expansion) to E x V (chaos), calculated using BLOSUM62-based TCRdist between CDR3 peptides within each V-J. Welch's t-statistics and random forest reduced roughly 540 V-J features to 13, which were used in a naive Bayes classifier (R e1071). Sample size was not statistically predetermined, and investigators were not blinded to group allocation. According to the paper, TCR Vbeta CDR3 sequencing was carried out on approximately 140 peripheral blood samples, which came from more than 40 ophthalmopathy, 75 or so hyperthyroidism and about 17 progressor patients.

The sequence was obtained from a woman in her forties or fifties with Graves disease. Donor details come from another sample of the same person, matched by shared clones. Recombination connected TRBV2 to TRBJ1-2; TRBD1 fits 7 bases in the junction. This sample comprised peripheral blood mononuclear cells (PBMCs), obtained at new diagnosis, from a patient treated with antithyroid drugs. The CDR3 protein is CASSLTGDLNYGYTF. The bases are TGTGCCAGCAGCCTCACAGGGGACTTAAACTATGGCTACACCTTC.